This T cell receptor (beta chain) appears in the sequencing data of a study of T cell responses to AZD1222 COVID-19 vaccine. Looking at the study overall: It was second doses at about 4 or about 12 weeks that were pooled.

Some clones are missing from TCRdb's copy, which holds only in-frame ones; the method was immunoSEQ multiplex PCR. The table includes about 170,000 clones, roughly 92% detected once. Study-wide results and caveats: Reports indicate that nearly half of spike-specific TCRs are directed at unmutated variant regions. Donors in the cohort were predominantly white British and more often female, and clonal diversity was possibly underestimated. Spike-specific TCR repertoires showed rising breadth and depth after two AZD1222 doses.

The V segment lost 6 bases and the J segment 5 bases; nucleotides outside the gene matches: 7. Germline CDR1 MNHNY, CDR2 SVGAGI (reference sequence). The CDR3 has 14 amino acids. Of note for this clone: Antigen: not known.

The sequence derives from an adult in good health. Here the sequenced sample was peripheral blood, taken on day 0 of AZD1222 vaccination. The genes are TRBV6-6 and TRBJ2-5, with 9 bases fitting TRBD1. The CDR3 DNA sequence: TGTGCCAGCAGCAGGACAGGGGCGCGGGAGACCCAGTACTTC. Protein: CASSRTGARETQYF.